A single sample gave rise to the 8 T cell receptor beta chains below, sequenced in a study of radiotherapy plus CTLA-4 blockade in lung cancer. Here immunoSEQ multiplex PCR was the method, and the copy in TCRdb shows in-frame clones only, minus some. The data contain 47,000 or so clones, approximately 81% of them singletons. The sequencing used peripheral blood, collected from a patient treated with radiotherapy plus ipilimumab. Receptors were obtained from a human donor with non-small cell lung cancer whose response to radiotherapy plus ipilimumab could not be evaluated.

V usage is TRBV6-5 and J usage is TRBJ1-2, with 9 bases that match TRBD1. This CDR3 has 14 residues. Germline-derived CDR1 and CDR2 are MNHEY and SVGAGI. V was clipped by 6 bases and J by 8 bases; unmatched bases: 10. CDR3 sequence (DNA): TGTGCCAGCAGCCAGCCTGACAGGGGGAAGGGCTACACCTTC. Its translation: CASSQPDRGKGYTF.

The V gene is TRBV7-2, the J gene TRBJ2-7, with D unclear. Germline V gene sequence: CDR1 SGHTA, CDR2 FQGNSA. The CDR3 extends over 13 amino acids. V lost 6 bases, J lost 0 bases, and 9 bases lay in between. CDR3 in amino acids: CASSNSYSYEQYF. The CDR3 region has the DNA TGTGCCAGCAGTAACTCTTACTCCTACGAGCAGTACTTC.

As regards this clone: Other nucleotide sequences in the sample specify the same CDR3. The CDR3 region is CSVPGTDTNYGYTF. In nucleotides, the CDR3 is TGCAGCGTCCCCGGGACAGATACTAACTATGGCTACACCTTC. The V call is TRBV29-1, the J call TRBJ1-2; TRBD1 aligns across 7 bases. V lost 6 bases to trimming and J lost 0 bases; unmatched junction nucleotides: 7. This CDR3 is 14 amino acids long. From germline, CDR1 is SQVTM and CDR2 ANQGSEA.

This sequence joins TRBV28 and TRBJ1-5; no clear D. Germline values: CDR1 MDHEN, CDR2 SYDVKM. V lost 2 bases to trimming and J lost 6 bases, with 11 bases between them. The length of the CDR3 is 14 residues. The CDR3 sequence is CASSLVLAAQPQHF. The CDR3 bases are TGTGCCAGCAGTTTAGTTCTCGCGGCTCAGCCCCAGCATTTT.

CDR3 protein: CASSLDISSGREQFF. In nucleotides, the CDR3 is TGTGCCAGCAGCTTGGACATTTCGTCCGGGAGGGAGCAGTTCTTC. The chain employs TRBV5-4 and TRBJ2-1; TRBD2 aligns across 7 bases. Germline V gene lookup returns CDR1 SGHNT and CDR2 YYREEE (reference sequence). This CDR3 has 15 amino acids. The J segment lost 10 bases and the V segment lost 0 bases, leaving 10 bases of the junction unmatched.

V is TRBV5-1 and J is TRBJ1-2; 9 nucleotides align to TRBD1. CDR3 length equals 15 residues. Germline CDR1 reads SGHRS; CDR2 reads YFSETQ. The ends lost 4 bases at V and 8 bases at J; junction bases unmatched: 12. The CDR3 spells CASSPDTGGRSGYTF. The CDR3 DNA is TGCGCCAGCAGCCCGGACACAGGGGGCAGAAGCGGCTACACCTTC.

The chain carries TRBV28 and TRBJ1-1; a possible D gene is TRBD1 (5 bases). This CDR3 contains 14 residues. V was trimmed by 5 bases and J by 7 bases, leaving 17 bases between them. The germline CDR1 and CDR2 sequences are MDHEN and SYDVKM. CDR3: CASSPSRARDEAFF. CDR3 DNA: TGTGCCAGCAGTCCATCCCGGGCCAGGGATGAAGCTTTCTTT.

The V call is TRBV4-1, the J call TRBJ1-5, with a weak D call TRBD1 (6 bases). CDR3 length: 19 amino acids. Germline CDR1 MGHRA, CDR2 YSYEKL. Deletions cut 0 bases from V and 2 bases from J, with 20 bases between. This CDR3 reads CASSQEGGRGMVGNQPQHF. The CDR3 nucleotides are TGCGCCAGCAGCCAAGAAGGAGGCAGGGGTATGGTTGGCAATCAGCCCCAGCATTTT.